The 17 T cell receptor beta chains presented below share a single source sample, sequenced in a study of tumor-infiltrating lymphocytes in primary liver carcinoma. Researchers generated TCR beta cDNA from approximately 500 ng of total RNA, relying on a constant-region primer. Slightly modified ARM-PCR, run as three nested multiplex PCR rounds, produced the TCR beta libraries. Forward primers for TRBV1-TRBV30 and a C-beta reverse primer served the first two PCR rounds, at roughly 10 cycles each. TCRdb reprocessed the multiplex PCR reads with MiXCR, giving one entry per CDR3 protein. This sample yields 90,000 to 140,000 distinct CDR3 sequences, of which about four fifths are seen a single time; 15% to 25% belongs to the top ten. Co-extracting RNA and DNA was done with about 20-34 mg of unsorted bulk tissue as input. Sequenced material: liver tumor tissue from sampling region 3. Sample subset: tumor region T3, left-lateral pole. The receptors shown here come from a man aged 40-55 years with primary liver carcinoma and hepatitis B virus infection.

This clonotype rates as medium-sized. This rearrangement joins TRBV29-1 to TRBJ1-1; D call uncertain. This CDR3 region has 12 residues. In germline, CDR1 is SQVTM, CDR2 ANQGSEA. V was trimmed by 2 bases and J by 4 bases, leaving 8 bases between them. The CDR3 DNA sequence: TGCAGCGTTGAATCCGGGGTCACTGAAGCTTTCTTT. Translated: CSVESGVTEAFF.

Regarding this clonotype: One end of the junction varies from germline; a read error may be responsible. This chain links TRBV12-3 or TRBV12-4 with TRBJ1-1; D unresolved. This CDR3 has 14 amino acids. The CDR3 sequence is CASSPPKAGTEAIF. CDR3 coding DNA: TGTGCCAGCAGTCCCCCCAAGGCAGGCACTGAAGCTATCTTT.

Concerning this clonotype itself: The junction departs from the called germline gene at one end, perhaps through a read error. V is TRBV6-5 and J is TRBJ2-7, with TRBD1 identical over 9 bases. Germline CDR1 is MNHEY and CDR2 is SVGAGI. CDR3 length: 14 amino acids. The CDR3 sequence is CASSAGTGHSEQYF. In nucleotides, the CDR3 is TGCGCCAGCAGTGCCGGGACAGGGCACTCCGAGCAGTACTTC.

This clonotype was observed many times. The chain has TRBV10-3 and TRBJ1-1; D ambiguous. The germline gives CDR1 ENHRY, CDR2 SYGVKD. The CDR3 covers 14 residues. The germline V and J ends were trimmed by 3 bases and 10 bases, with 18 bases remaining between them. This CDR3 is CAISERGGRLGAFF. The CDR3 DNA reads TGTGCCATCAGTGAAAGAGGTGGGAGACTGGGAGCTTTCTTT.

This clonotype appeared a single time. The chain employs TRBV7-2 and TRBJ2-5; D call uncertain. This CDR3 spans 12 amino acids. V lost 8 bases and J 4 bases, leaving 11 bases between the germline ends. The germline CDR1 and CDR2 sequences are SGHTA and FQGNSA. The CDR3 reads CASGCPLETQYF. CDR3 nucleotides: TGTGCCAGCGGCTGCCCCCTAGAGACCCAGTACTTC.

There are many counts of this clonotype. The V gene is TRBV5-1, the J gene TRBJ2-7; 9 bases map to TRBD2. CDR1 SGHRS and CDR2 YFSETQ come from the germline V gene. The V gene end was trimmed by 2 bases and the J gene end by 3 bases; junction bases not matched to a gene: 15. This CDR3 contains 18 residues. The CDR3 DNA follows: TGCGCCAGCAGCTTCAGGACTAGCGTAACTGGGGGAAGCTACGAGCAGTACTTC. Protein sequence: CASSFRTSVTGGSYEQYF.

On this clonotype itself: The CDR3 does not end in the conserved phenylalanine or tryptophan, so this is likely a read error. J is TRBJ2-7 and V is TRBV6-1; no clear D gene. The V gene's germline CDR1 is MNHNS and CDR2 SASEGT. This CDR3 has 14 amino acids. The chain's CDR3 is CASSDGRLSYEQYY. In DNA, the CDR3 is TGTGCAAGCAGTGACGGCCGGTTAAGCTACGAGCAGTACTAC.

This clonotype was seen more than once but under ten times. This chain uses TRBV6-2 or TRBV6-3 with TRBJ1-3; D gene unclear. This CDR3 is 13 amino acids long. Germline-derived CDR1 and CDR2 are MNHEY and SVGEGT. The CDR3 coding sequence is TGTGTCAGTAGTGACAACTCTGGAAACACCATATATTTT. It yields the protein CVSSDNSGNTIYF.

With respect to this clonotype: The conserved final phenylalanine or tryptophan is absent from the CDR3, which likely points to a read error. It is unclear where the CDR3 begins or ends on the DNA, so no DNA is shown, and the CDR3 is as TCRdb lists it. The J gene is TRBJ2-1, the V gene TRBV7-8. Ends included, the CDR3 has 16 residues. The germline CDR1 and CDR2 sequences are SGHVS and FQNEAQ. The CDR3 loop reads CASSLASGSSFGEHFY.

A remark on this clonotype: The germline gene is not matched at one end of the junction; a read error may be the cause. The chain couples TRBV28 to TRBJ2-2; perhaps TRBD1 as D (5 bases). Germline V gene lookup returns CDR1 MDHEN and CDR2 SYDVKM. The CDR3 covers 15 residues. CDR3 residues: CASSRGLGNTGELYF. CDR3 in DNA: TGTGCCAGCAGTAGGGGATTAGGCAACACCGGAGAGCTGTATTTT.

Regarding this clonotype: Given a much more abundant clone one base away, this may be a read error. The rearrangement uses TRBV7-9 and TRBJ2-7; D unclear. The germline CDR1 and CDR2 sequences are SEHNR and FQNEAQ (reference sequence). V lost 1 base and J lost 3, with 13 bases in between. The CDR3 is made up of 15 amino acids. CDR3 bases: TGTGCCAGCAGCTTAGGACGAGCGCGAGACTACGAGCAGTACTTC. Its protein is CASSLGRARDYEQYF.

This clonotype came up many times. The rearrangement uses TRBV5-4 and TRBJ1-1, with D possibly TRBD1 on 6 matching bases. The CDR3 runs 14 residues. CDR1 is SGHNT and CDR2 is YYREEE in the germline V gene (reference sequence). The V end lost 4 bases, the J end lost 3 bases, and 13 bases lay between the germline ends. The CDR3 loop reads CASSTGTLYTEAFF. DNA for the CDR3: TGTGCCAGCAGCACCGGGACACTTTACACTGAAGCTTTCTTT.

The chain joins TRBV12-3 or TRBV12-4 to TRBJ1-5; possible D gene TRBD1, 6 bases. The CDR3 contains 15 residues. Trimming stripped 6 bases from V and 5 bases from J, with 17 bases between. Written as DNA, the CDR3 is TGTGCCAGCAGGCATACAGGGCTACCGGATCAGCCCCAGCATTTT. It specifies CASRHTGLPDQPQHF.

This clonotype is classed as medium-sized. This chain joins TRBV11-2 and TRBJ1-1, with D tentatively TRBD1 (6 bases). The CDR3 covers 13 residues. The germline V gene has CDR1 SGHAT and CDR2 FQNNGV. V gave up 6 bases and J gave up 1 base, with 9 bases separating them. Here the CDR3 reads CASRRGQNTEAFF. The CDR3 DNA is TGTGCCAGCAGGAGGGGACAGAACACTGAAGCTTTCTTT.

This clonotype was detected only once. Germline is not matched at one junction end, which may reflect a read error. V and J are TRBV29-1 and TRBJ2-5; TRBD2 is a possible D gene (7 bases). The CDR3 has 15 residues. In germline, CDR1 is SQVTM, CDR2 ANQGSEA. The CDR3, as DNA: TGCAGCGTTGAAGTGGACGGGGGGCGAGCTGAGACCCAATACTTC. It specifies CSVEVDGGRAETQYF.

This clonotype was detected only a few times. With a much larger clone just one base away, this may be a read error. The rearrangement joins TRBV6-2 or TRBV6-3 to TRBJ2-5; a weak D match, TRBD1 (6 bases). The germline V and J ends were trimmed by 2 bases and 1 base, with 11 bases remaining between them. Germline loops: CDR1 MNHEY, CDR2 SVGEGT. The CDR3 contains 15 residues. In DNA, the CDR3 is TGTGCCAGCAGTTACCGGACAGTTACCCAAGAGACCCAGTACTTC. Translating it yields CASSYRTVTQETQYF.

A remark on this clonotype: Given the absence of the conserved phenylalanine or tryptophan at the CDR3 end, a read error is likely. The chain is built from TRBV29-1 and TRBJ2-1; 7 nucleotides line up with TRBD2. Germline-derived CDR1 and CDR2 are SQVTM and ANQGSEA. This CDR3 is 14 amino acids long. The junction had 5 bases not matched to a gene; V was cut back by 6 bases and J by 0 bases. CDR3 protein: CSVQAGNSYNEQFL. CDR3 sequence (DNA): TGCAGCGTCCAAGCGGGGAACTCCTACAATGAGCAGTTCTTA.